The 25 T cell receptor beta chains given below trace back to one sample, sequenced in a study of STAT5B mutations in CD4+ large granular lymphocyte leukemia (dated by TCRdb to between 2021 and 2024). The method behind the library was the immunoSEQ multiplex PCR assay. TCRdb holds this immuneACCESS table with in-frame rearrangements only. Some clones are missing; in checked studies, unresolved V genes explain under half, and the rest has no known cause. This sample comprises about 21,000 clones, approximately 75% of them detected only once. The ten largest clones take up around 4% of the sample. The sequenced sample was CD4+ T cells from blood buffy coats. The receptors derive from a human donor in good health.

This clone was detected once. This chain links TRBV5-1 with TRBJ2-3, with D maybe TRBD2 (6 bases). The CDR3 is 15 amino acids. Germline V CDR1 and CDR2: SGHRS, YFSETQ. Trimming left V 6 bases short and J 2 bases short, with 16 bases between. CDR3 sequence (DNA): TGCGCCAGCAAAAACGGGAGCCCCTACACAGATACGCAGTATTTT. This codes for CASKNGSPYTDTQYF.

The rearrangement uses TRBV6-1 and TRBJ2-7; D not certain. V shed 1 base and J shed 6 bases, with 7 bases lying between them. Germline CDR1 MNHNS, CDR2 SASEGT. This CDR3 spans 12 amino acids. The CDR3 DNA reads TGTGCCAGCAGTGAAGGAAACGGCGAGCAGTACTTC. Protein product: CASSEGNGEQYF.

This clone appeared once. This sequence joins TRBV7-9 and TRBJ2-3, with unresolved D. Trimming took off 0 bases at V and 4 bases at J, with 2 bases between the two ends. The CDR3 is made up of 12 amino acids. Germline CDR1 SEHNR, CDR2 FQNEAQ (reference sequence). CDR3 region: CASSLAADTQYF. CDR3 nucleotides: TGTGCCAGCAGCTTAGCGGCAGATACGCAGTATTTT.

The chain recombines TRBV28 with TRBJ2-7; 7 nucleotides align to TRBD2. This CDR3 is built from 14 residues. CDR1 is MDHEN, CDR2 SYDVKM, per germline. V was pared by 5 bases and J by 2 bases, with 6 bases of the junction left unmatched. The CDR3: CASSRTSVPYEQYF. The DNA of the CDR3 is TGTGCCAGCAGTCGAACTAGCGTTCCCTACGAGCAGTACTTC.

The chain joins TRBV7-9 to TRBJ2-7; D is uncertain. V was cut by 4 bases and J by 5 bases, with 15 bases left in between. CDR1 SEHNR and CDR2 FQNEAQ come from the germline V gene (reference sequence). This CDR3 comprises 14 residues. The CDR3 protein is CASSSLPSNDEQYF. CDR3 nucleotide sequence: TGTGCCAGCAGCTCACTTCCCTCTAACGACGAGCAGTACTTC.

This CDR3 is CASSGVGRAEGYTF. The CDR3 region has the DNA TGTGCCAGCAGTGGAGTCGGCAGGGCGGAAGGCTACACCTTC. V is TRBV6-1 and J is TRBJ1-2, with D possibly TRBD1 on 5 matching bases. CDR3 size: 14 residues. Germline CDR1 reads MNHNS; CDR2 reads SASEGT. Trimming removed 4 bases from V and 8 bases from J, with 17 bases in between.

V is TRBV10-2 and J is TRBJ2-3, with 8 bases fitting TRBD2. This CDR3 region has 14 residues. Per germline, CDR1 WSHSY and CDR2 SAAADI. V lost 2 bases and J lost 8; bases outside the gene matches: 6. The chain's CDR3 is CASSEDGRAGTQYF. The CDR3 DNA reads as TGCGCCAGCAGTGAGGACGGGAGGGCGGGTACGCAGTATTTT.

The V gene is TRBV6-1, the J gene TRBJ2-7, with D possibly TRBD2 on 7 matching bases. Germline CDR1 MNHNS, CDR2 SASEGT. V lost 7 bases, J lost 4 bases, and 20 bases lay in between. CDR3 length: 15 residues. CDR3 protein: CASTHRGEGRYEQYF. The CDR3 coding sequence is TGTGCCAGCACCCATAGGGGGGAGGGCCGGTACGAGCAGTACTTC.

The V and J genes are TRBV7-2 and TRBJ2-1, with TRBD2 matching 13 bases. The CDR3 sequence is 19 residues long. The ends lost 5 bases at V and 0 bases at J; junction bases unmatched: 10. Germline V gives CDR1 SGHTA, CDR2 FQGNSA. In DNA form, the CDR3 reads TGTGCCAGCAGCCCTGGGACTAGCGGGACCTACAGCTCCTACAATGAGCAGTTCTTC. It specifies CASSPGTSGTYSSYNEQFF. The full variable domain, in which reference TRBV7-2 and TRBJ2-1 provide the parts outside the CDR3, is GAGVSQSPSNKVTEKGKDVELRCDPISGHTALYWYRQSLGQGLEFLIYFQGNSAPDKSGLPSDRFSAERTGGSVSTLTIQRTQQEDSAVYLCASSPGTSGTYSSYNEQFFGPGTRLTVL.

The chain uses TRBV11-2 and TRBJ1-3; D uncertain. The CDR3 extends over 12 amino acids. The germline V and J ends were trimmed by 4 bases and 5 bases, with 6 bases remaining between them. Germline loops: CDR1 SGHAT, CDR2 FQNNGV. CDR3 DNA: TGTGCCAGCAGCTCACAGAGAAACACCATATATTTT. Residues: CASSSQRNTIYF.

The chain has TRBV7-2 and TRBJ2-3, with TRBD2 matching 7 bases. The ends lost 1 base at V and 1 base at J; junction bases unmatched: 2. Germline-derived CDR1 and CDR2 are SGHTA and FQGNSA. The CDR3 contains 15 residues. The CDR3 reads CASSLGRGGTDTQYF. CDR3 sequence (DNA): TGTGCCAGCAGCTTAGGCCGGGGGGGCACAGATACGCAGTATTTT. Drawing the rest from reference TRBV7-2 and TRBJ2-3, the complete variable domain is GAGVSQSPSNKVTEKGKDVELRCDPISGHTALYWYRQSLGQGLEFLIYFQGNSAPDKSGLPSDRFSAERTGGSVSTLTIQRTQQEDSAVYLCASSLGRGGTDTQYFGPGTRLTVL.

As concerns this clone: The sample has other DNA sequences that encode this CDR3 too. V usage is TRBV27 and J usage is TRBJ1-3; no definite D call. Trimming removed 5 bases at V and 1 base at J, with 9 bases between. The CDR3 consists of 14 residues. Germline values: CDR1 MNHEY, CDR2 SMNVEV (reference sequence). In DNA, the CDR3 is TGTGCCAGCAGTCTAGGCATTTCTGGAAACACCATATATTTT. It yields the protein CASSLGISGNTIYF.

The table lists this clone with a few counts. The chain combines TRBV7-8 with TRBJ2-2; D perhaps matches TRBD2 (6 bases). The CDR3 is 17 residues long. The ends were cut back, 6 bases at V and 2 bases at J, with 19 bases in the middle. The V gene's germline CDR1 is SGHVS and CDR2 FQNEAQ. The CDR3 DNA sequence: TGTGCCAGCAGACTTCTCCGGGTAGCGGAAAACACCGGGGAGCTGTTTTTT. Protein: CASRLLRVAENTGELFF.

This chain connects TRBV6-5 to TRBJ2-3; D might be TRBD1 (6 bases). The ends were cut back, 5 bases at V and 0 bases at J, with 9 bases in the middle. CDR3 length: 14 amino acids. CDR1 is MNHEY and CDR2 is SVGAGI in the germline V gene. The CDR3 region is CASSRTVSTDTQYF. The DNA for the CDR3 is TGTGCCAGCAGTAGGACAGTAAGCACAGATACGCAGTATTTT.

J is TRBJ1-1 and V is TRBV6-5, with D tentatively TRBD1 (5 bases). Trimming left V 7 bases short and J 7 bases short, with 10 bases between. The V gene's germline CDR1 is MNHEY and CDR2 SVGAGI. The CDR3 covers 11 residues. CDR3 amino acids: CASTADSEAFF. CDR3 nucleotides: TGTGCCAGCACCGCCGACAGTGAAGCTTTCTTT.

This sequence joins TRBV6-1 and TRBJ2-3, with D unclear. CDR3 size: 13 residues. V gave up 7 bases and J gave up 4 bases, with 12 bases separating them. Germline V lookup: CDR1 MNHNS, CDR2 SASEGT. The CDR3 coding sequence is TGTGCCAGCACCCTAGGATTTGCAGATACGCAGTATTTT. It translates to CASTLGFADTQYF.

This CDR3 reads CASSLGGQGRDEQYF. The CDR3 DNA follows: TGTGCCAGCAGCTTGGGTGGCCAGGGCCGCGACGAGCAGTACTTC. The chain couples TRBV5-4 to TRBJ2-7; D might be TRBD1 (5 bases). In germline, CDR1 is SGHNT, CDR2 YYREEE (reference sequence). V was pared by 0 bases and J by 5 bases, with 15 bases between. This CDR3 is 15 amino acids long. The variable domain in full, with the rest retrieved from reference TRBV5-4 and TRBJ2-7, is ETGVTQSPTHLIKTRGQQVTLRCSSQSGHNTVSWYQQALGQGPQFIFQYYREEENGRGNFPPRFSGLQFPNYSSELNVNALELDDSALYLCASSLGGQGRDEQYFGPGTRLTVT.

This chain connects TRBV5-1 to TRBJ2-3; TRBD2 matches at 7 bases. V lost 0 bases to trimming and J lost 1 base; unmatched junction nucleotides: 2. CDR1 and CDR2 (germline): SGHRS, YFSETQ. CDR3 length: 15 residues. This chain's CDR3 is CASSLAGGGTDTQYF. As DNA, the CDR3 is TGCGCCAGCAGCTTGGCGGGGGGAGGCACAGATACGCAGTATTTT.

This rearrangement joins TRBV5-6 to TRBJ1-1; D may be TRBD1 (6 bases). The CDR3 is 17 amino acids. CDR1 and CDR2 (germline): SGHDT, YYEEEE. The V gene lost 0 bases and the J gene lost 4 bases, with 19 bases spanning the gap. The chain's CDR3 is CASSLAKGGVSGTEAFF. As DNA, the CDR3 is TGTGCCAGCAGCTTGGCCAAAGGGGGGGTATCTGGCACTGAAGCTTTCTTT.

CDR3 region: CASRRGTVLGELFF. CDR3 DNA: TGTGCCAGCAGGCGAGGGACAGTTCTCGGGGAGCTGTTTTTT. J is TRBJ2-2 and V is TRBV11-2, with TRBD1 identical over 7 bases. This CDR3 has 14 residues. Germline V gene lookup returns CDR1 SGHAT and CDR2 FQNNGV. The J segment lost 7 bases and the V segment lost 6 bases, leaving 8 bases of the junction unmatched.

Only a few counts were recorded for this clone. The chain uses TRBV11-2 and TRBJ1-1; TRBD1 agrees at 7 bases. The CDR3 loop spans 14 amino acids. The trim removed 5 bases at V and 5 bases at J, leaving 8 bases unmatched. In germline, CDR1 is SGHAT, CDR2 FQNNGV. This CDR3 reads CASSPTGSRTEAFF. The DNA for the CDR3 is TGTGCCAGCAGCCCGACAGGGAGTCGGACTGAAGCTTTCTTT.

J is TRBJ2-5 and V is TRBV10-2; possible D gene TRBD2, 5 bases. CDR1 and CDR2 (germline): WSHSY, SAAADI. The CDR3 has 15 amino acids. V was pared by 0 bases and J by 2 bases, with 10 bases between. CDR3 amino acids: CASSESGVGQETQYF. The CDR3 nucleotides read TGCGCCAGCAGTGAGTCGGGAGTAGGTCAAGAGACCCAGTACTTC.

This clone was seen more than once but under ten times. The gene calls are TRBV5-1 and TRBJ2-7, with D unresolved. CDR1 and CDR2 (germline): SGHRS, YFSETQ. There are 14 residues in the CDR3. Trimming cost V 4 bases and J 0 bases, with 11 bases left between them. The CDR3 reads CASSTGPSSYEQYF. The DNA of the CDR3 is TGCGCCAGCAGCACCGGACCTAGCTCCTACGAGCAGTACTTC.

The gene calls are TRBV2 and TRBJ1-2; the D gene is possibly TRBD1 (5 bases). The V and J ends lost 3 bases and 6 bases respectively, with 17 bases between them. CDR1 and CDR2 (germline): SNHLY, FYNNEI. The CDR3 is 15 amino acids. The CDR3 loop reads CASSDRGFVPDGYTF. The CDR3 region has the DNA TGTGCCAGCAGTGATAGGGGCTTTGTGCCTGATGGCTACACCTTC.

The CDR3 DNA sequence: TGTGCCAGCAGTCGACCCGGGACTACTTTAAACATTCAGTACTTC. Amino acids: CASSRPGTTLNIQYF. The chain recombines TRBV28 with TRBJ2-4, with TRBD2 identical over 7 bases. This CDR3 comprises 15 residues. V dropped 5 bases and J dropped 6; count of bases not matched to a gene: 10. Germline CDR1 reads MDHEN; CDR2 reads SYDVKM.